Presented here are 8 T cell receptor beta chains from one specimen sequenced in a study of graft-versus-host responses after intestinal transplantation. The method was immunoSEQ multiplex PCR; TCRdb's version includes in-frame clones alone and lacks a portion of them. This table holds over 100,000 clones, approximately 94% found once. For these receptors, no antigen is known. This specimen consisted of unstimulated CD4+ T cells sorted from spleen or lymph node cells, obtained before transplant. Every receptor here comes from a human donor who was the organ donor for an intestinal transplant.

This chain links TRBV6-5 with TRBJ1-2; D gene uncertain. This CDR3 has 15 residues. Germline V lookup: CDR1 MNHEY, CDR2 SVGAGI. The V gene lost 6 bases and the J gene lost 0 bases, with 14 bases spanning the gap. CDR3 nucleotide sequence: TGTGCCAGCAGACTAACCCACTCCTCTAACTATGGCTACACCTTC. Protein sequence: CASRLTHSSNYGYTF.

The chain is built from TRBV7-2 and TRBJ1-2, with 7 bases lining up with TRBD1. V gave up 5 bases and J gave up 5 bases; unmatched junction bases: 2. Per the germline V gene, CDR1 is SGHTA and CDR2 is FQGNSA. The CDR3 sequence is 12 residues long. This chain's CDR3 is CASSQGEYGYTF. CDR3 bases: TGTGCCAGCAGCCAGGGGGAATATGGCTACACCTTC. Supplemented by reference TRBV7-2 and TRBJ1-2, the full variable domain reads GAGVSQSPSNKVTEKGKDVELRCDPISGHTALYWYRQSLGQGLEFLIYFQGNSAPDKSGLPSDRFSAERTGGSVSTLTIQRTQQEDSAVYLCASSQGEYGYTFGSGTRLTVV.

J is TRBJ2-1 and V is TRBV6-5; 12 bases fit TRBD2. This CDR3 region has 15 residues. Trimming cost V 8 bases and J 4 bases; bases outside gene matches: 6. The germline gives CDR1 MNHEY, CDR2 SVGAGI. The CDR3 here is CASGSLAGGYNEQFF. CDR3 DNA sequence: TGTGCCAGCGGGTCGCTAGCGGGAGGGTACAATGAGCAGTTCTTC.

The chain uses TRBV21-1 and TRBJ2-3. TRBV21-1 is a pseudogene locus. This CDR3 region has 15 residues. The CDR3: CASSADPRSTDTQYF. CDR3 nucleotides: TGTGCCAGCAGCGCGGACCCCCGAAGCACAGATACGCAGTATTTT.

The chain links TRBV5-1 to TRBJ2-3, with D uncertain. Trimming pared 4 bases from V and 6 bases from J, leaving 18 bases between. Germline CDR1 SGHRS, CDR2 YFSETQ. This CDR3 is 15 amino acids long. The DNA of the CDR3 is TGCGCCAGCAGCCCGGAAGCCCACGAATGGGATACGCAGTATTTT. It specifies CASSPEAHEWDTQYF.

V gene TRBV7-6 combines with J gene TRBJ1-4; a possible D gene is TRBD1 (6 bases). This CDR3 is 15 amino acids long. V was pared by 1 base and J by 7 bases, with 13 bases between. Germline CDR1 is SGHVS and CDR2 is FNYEAQ. The CDR3 DNA reads as TGTGCCAGCAGCTTAGGGGGCAGGGGTCCTGAAAAACTGTTTTTT. It encodes CASSLGGRGPEKLFF. The full variable domain, with the rest looked up from reference TRBV7-6 and TRBJ1-4, is GAGVSQSPRYKVTKRGQDVALRCDPISGHVSLYWYRQALGQGPEFLTYFNYEAQQDKSGLPNDRFSAERPEGSISTLTIQRTEQRDSAMYRCASSLGGRGPEKLFFGSGTQLSVL.

The chain combines TRBV10-1 with TRBJ1-1; possible D gene TRBD1, 6 bases. The CDR3 has 15 amino acids. CDR1 and CDR2 (germline): WNHNN, SYGVQD (reference sequence). Trimming removed 7 bases from V and 3 bases from J, with 18 bases in between. Here the CDR3 DNA reads TGCGCCAGCATGACAACAGGGAGTTCTTACACTGAAGCTTTCTTT. Its translation is CASMTTGSSYTEAFF.

The rearrangement joins TRBV25-1 to TRBJ2-7; maybe TRBD2 (5 bases). This CDR3 has 14 residues. Trimming took 2 bases from V and 2 from J, leaving 10 bases between them. Germline assignment: CDR1 MGHDK and CDR2 SYGVNS. The CDR3 nucleotides are TGTGCCAGCAGTGAAGGAGAGGGCGCCTACGAGCAGTACTTC. Residues: CASSEGEGAYEQYF.